This T cell receptor (beta chain) appears in the sequencing data of a study of tumor-infiltrating lymphocytes in primary liver carcinoma. The roughly 17-31 mg bulk tissue piece was not sorted before simultaneous RNA and DNA extraction. The CDR3 is 16 amino acids. Germline lookup yields CDR1 KGHDR and CDR2 SFDVKD. With 10 bases removed from V and 8 bases from J, the gap between germline ends came to 26 bases. A primer matching the constant region was used to make TCR beta cDNA from 450 to 550 ng of total RNA. Construction of TCR beta libraries relied on three successive nested multiplex PCR rounds employing slightly modified ARM-PCR. Forward primers for TRBV1-TRBV30 and a C-beta reverse primer served the first two PCR rounds, at around 11 cycles each. TCRdb used MiXCR to reprocess the multiplex PCR reads, holding one entry per CDR3 protein. The table has 40,000 to 55,000 distinct CDR3 sequences, 71% seen once.

This TCR was sampled from a man aged 35 to 55 with primary liver carcinoma and hepatitis B virus infection. The chain employs TRBV24-1 and TRBJ2-1; possibly TRBD1 for D (5 bases). The specimen was liver tumor tissue from sampling region 5. Subset specified: tumor region T5, tumor centre. CDR3 in amino acids: CATSYHAQGRGHEQFF. The CDR3 DNA reads as TGTGCCACAAGCTACCACGCCCAGGGTAGGGGCCATGAGCAGTTCTTC.